These T cell receptor beta chains were read from a single sample in a study of CDR3 diversity in severe acne. TCRdb itself ran the PCR reads through MiXCR, one entry per CDR3 protein. The sample comprises 85,000 to 120,000 distinct CDR3 sequences, around 53% of which are singletons, and around 12% rests with the top ten. Sequenced: blood. All receptors derive from a male donor with acne. Both conserved end residues are part of each CDR3. D genes are given only for firm matches. Some rows mark clone size as missing; the rest say once, few, many or name a class of expanded clone.

size	V	length	J	D	CDR3	DNA
-	TRBV7-2	16	TRBJ1-1	TRBD1	CASSLRTGGERTEAFF	TGTGCCAGCAGTTTAAGGACAGGGGGCGAAAGGACTGAAGCTTTCTTT
many	TRBV27	15	TRBJ2-2	-	CASSIPGAGTGELFF	TGTGCCAGCAGTATTCCAGGGGCCGGCACCGGGGAGCTGTTTTTT
-	TRBV20-1	15	TRBJ2-1	TRBD2	CSATHRGLAGFEQFF	TGCAGTGCTACCCACCGGGGACTAGCGGGATTTGAGCAGTTCTTC
-	TRBV19	15	TRBJ1-4	-	CASTHRALANEKLFF	TGTGCCAGTACTCACAGGGCTTTAGCTAATGAAAAACTGTTTTTT
-	TRBV15	14	TRBJ2-7	TRBD1	CATSGGDRAYEQYF	TGTGCCACCAGCGGGGGGGACAGGGCCTACGAGCAGTACTTC
-	TRBV7-8	14	TRBJ2-1	TRBD2	CASGLKREVDEQFF	TGTGCCAGCGGCTTGAAACGGGAGGTCGATGAGCAGTTCTTC
-	TRBV16	13	TRBJ2-7	-	CAWSPWDSYEQYF	TGTGCCTGGAGTCCGTGGGATTCCTACGAGCAGTACTTC
-	TRBV24-1	15	TRBJ2-5	-	CATSDPGLGGETQYF	TGTGCCACCAGTGACCCTGGGTTAGGGGGAGAGACCCAGTACTTC
-	TRBV28	15	TRBJ2-7	TRBD1	CASSILPGQKYEQYF	TGTGCCAGCAGTATACTCCCGGGACAGAAATACGAGCAGTACTTC
few	TRBV20-1	15	TRBJ2-5	TRBD2	CSARKLGGRAETQYF	TGCAGTGCTAGAAAGTTGGGCGGGAGGGCGGAGACCCAGTACTTC
-	TRBV28	16	TRBJ2-1	TRBD2	CASSPSGLATYNEQFF	TGTGCCAGCAGTCCGTCGGGACTAGCTACCTACAATGAGCAGTTCTTC
-	TRBV2	12	TRBJ1-1	-	CASITLNTEAFF	TGTGCCAGCATTACCCTGAACACTGAAGCTTTCTTT
many	TRBV19	14	TRBJ1-6	TRBD1	CASKRTGRNSPLHF	TGTGCCAGTAAAAGGACAGGCCGGAACTCACCCCTCCACTTT
many	TRBV12-3/TRBV12-4	13	TRBJ1-1	-	CASSTPPGKRAFF	TGTGCCAGCAGCACGCCCCCGGGGAAAAGAGCTTTCTTT
once	TRBV5-1	14	TRBJ1-4	TRBD1	CASSTPGQRRKLFF	TGCGCCAGCAGCACCCCGGGACAGCGACGAAAACTGTTTTTT
-	TRBV5-1	16	TRBJ2-1	TRBD2	CASSREQGTSSNEQFF	TGCGCCAGCAGCAGGGAACAGGGGACTAGCTCTAATGAGCAGTTCTTC
many	TRBV6-2/TRBV6-3	16	TRBJ2-7	-	CASSYSRTAPSWEQYF	TGTGCCAGCAGTTATTCGCGGACGGCCCCTTCTTGGGAGCAGTACTTC
many	TRBV19	16	TRBJ2-1	TRBD2	CASSISVAGVYNEQFF	TGTGCCAGTAGTATATCCGTAGCGGGGGTCTACAATGAGCAGTTCTTC
few	TRBV3-1	23	TRBJ1-3	-	CASSRGLAGWYEQYFGPGTTIYF	-
-	TRBV20-1	13	TRBJ2-1	TRBD1	CSASLGTGNEQFF	TGCAGTGCTAGTTTAGGGACAGGGAATGAGCAGTTCTTC
-	TRBV4-2	17	TRBJ1-4	-	CASSQDLPQGGREKLFF	TGTGCCAGCAGCCAAGACCTCCCCCAGGGAGGTCGTGAAAAACTGTTTTTT
-	TRBV20-1	14	TRBJ1-2	TRBD1	CSAREWTGTYGYAF	TGCAGTGCTAGAGAATGGACAGGGACTTATGGCTACGCCTTC
many	TRBV5-8	15	TRBJ2-3	-	CASSLDGGVTDTQYF	TGTGCCAGCAGCTTGGATGGAGGGGTCACAGATACGCAGTATTTT